This TCR beta chain was identified during a study of cytotoxic CD8 clonotypes in ibrutinib-treated CLL. Assay: immunoSEQ multiplex PCR; the TCRdb copy retains only in-frame clones and omits some. Among around 310,000 clones, 80% were seen once, and the ten largest hold over 5%. V gave up 6 bases and J gave up 0 bases, with 8 bases separating them. The CDR3 is made up of 13 amino acids. From germline, CDR1 is SNHLY and CDR2 FYNNEI. Sequences were derived from PBMCs, sampled before ibrutinib treatment. The receptor was isolated from a human donor with chronic lymphocytic leukemia. V gene TRBV2 combines with J gene TRBJ1-1, with D maybe TRBD1 (5 bases). The CDR3 DNA reads TGTGCCAGCAGCGGGGGGATGAACACTGAAGCTTTCTTT. It codes for CASSGGMNTEAFF.